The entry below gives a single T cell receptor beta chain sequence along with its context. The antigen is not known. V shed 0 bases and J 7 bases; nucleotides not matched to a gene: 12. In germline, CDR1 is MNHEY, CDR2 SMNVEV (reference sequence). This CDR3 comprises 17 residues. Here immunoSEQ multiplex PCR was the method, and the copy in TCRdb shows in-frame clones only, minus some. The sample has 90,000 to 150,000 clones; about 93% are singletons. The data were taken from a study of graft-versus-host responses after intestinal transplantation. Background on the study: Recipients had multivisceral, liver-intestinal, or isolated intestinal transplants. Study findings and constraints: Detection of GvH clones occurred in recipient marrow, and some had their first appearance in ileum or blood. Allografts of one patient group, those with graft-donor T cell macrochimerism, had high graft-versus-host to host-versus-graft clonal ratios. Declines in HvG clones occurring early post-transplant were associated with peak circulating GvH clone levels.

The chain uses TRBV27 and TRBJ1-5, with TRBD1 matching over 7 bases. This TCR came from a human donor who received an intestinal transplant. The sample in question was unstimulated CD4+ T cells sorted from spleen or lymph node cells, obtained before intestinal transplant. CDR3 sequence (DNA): TGTGCCAGCAGTTTATCGGGGGACAGTTACATCTTCCAGCCCCAGCATTTT. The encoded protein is CASSLSGDSYIFQPQHF.